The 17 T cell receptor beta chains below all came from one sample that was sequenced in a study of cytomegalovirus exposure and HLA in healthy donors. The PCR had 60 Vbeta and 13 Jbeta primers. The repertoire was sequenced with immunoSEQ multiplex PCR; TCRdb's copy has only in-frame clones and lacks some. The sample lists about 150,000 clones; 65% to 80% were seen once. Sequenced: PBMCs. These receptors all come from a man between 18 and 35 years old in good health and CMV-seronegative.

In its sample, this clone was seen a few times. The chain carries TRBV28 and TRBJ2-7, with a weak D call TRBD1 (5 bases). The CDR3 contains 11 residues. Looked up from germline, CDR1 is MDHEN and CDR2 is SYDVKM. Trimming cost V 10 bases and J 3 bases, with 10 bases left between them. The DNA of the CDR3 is TGTGCCATCTCAAGGGGCTACGAGCAGTACGTC. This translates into CAISRGYEQYV.

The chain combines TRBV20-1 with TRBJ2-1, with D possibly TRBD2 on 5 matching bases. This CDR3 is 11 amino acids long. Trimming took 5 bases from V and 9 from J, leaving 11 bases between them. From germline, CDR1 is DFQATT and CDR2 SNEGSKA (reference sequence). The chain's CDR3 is CSAVRGPEQFF. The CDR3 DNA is TGCAGTGCTGTGAGAGGGCCTGAGCAGTTCTTC.

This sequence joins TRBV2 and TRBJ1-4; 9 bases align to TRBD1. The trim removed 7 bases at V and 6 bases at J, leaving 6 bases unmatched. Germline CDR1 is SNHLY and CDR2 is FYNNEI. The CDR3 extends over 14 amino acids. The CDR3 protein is CASNRQGVYEKLFF. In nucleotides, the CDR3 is TGTGCCAGCAACCGACAGGGGGTTTATGAAAAACTGTTTTTT.

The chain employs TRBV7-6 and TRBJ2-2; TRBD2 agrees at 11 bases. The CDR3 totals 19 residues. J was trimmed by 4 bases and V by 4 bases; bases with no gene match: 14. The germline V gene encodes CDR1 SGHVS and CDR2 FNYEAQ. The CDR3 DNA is TGTGCCAGCAGCTCGTACGGGGTTAGCGGGGGGGCCGTCACCGGGGAGCTGTTTTTT. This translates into CASSSYGVSGGAVTGELFF.

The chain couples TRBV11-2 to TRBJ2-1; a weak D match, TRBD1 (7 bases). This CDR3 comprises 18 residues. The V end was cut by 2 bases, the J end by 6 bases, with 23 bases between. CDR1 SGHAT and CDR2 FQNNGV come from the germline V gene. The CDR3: CASSLFRDSRGESNEQFF. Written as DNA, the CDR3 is TGTGCCAGCAGCTTATTCAGGGACAGCAGGGGGGAGAGCAATGAGCAGTTCTTC.

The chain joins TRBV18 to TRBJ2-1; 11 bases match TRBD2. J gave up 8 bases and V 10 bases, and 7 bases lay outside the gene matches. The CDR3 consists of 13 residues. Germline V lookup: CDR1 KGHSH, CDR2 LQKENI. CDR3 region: CATSSGGADEQFF. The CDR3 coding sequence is TGTGCCACCAGTAGCGGGGGGGCGGATGAGCAGTTCTTC.

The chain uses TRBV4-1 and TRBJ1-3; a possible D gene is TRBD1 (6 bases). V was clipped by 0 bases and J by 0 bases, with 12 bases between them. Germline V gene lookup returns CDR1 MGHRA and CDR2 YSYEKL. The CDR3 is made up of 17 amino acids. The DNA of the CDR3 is TGCGCCAGCAGCCAAGACCCGGGACAATCCTCTGGAAACACCATATATTTT. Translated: CASSQDPGQSSGNTIYF.

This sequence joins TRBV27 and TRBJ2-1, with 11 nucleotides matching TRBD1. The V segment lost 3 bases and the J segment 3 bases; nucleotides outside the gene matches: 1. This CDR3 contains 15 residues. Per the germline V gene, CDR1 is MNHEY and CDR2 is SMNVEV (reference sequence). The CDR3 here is CASSLDRGLYNEQFF. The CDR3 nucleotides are TGTGCCAGCAGTTTGGACAGGGGGCTCTACAATGAGCAGTTCTTC.

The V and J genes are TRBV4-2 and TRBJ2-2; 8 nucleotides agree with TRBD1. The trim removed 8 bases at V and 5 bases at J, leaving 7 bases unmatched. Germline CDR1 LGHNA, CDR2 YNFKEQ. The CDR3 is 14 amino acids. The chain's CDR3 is CASLMTGETGELFF. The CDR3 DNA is TGTGCCAGCCTGATGACAGGGGAGACCGGGGAGCTGTTTTTT.

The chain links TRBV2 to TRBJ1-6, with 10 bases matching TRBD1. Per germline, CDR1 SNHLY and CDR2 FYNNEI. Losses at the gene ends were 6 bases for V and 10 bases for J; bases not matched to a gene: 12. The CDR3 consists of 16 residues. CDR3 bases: TGTGCCAGCAGGAGGAGATCGTCGGGACAGGGGTCACCCCTCCACTTT. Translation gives CASRRRSSGQGSPLHF.

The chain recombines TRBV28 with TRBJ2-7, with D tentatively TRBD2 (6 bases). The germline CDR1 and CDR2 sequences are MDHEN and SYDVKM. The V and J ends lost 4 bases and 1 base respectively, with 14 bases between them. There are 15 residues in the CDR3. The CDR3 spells CASSYMEGPSYEQYV. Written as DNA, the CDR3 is TGTGCCAGCAGTTACATGGAGGGACCTTCCTACGAGCAGTACGTC.

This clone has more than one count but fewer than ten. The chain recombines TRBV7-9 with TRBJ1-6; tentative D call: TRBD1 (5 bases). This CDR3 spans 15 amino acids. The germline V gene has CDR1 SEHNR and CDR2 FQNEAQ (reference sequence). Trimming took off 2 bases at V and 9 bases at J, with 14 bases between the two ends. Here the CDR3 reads CASSLSAGMSSPLHF. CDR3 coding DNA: TGTGCCAGCAGCTTATCTGCAGGGATGTCTTCACCCCTCCACTTT.

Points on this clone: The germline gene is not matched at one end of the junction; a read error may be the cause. In DNA, the CDR3 is TGTGCCAGCAGTTCGACAGGGGGAAACAGTCAGTACTTC. Translated: CASSSTGGNSQYF. V and J are TRBV6-5 and TRBJ2-4; 9 nucleotides align to TRBD1. The CDR3 totals 13 residues. Germline values: CDR1 MNHEY, CDR2 SVGAGI.

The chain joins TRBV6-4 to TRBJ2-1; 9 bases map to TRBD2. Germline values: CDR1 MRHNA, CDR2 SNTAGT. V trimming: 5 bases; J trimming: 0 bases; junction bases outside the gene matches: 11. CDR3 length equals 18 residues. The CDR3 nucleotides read TGTGCCAGCAGTTTCACGAACCCTAGCGGGGTCTCCTACAATGAGCAGTTCTTC. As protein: CASSFTNPSGVSYNEQFF.

CDR3 sequence (DNA): TGTGCCAGCAGGGGAGGGGGGGCAAATCAGCCCCAGCATTTT. Residues: CASRGGGANQPQHF. V usage is TRBV7-2 and J usage is TRBJ1-5; possible D gene TRBD1, 6 bases. In germline, CDR1 is SGHTA, CDR2 FQGNSA. The CDR3 loop spans 14 amino acids. Trimming stripped 6 bases from V and 4 bases from J, with 13 bases between.

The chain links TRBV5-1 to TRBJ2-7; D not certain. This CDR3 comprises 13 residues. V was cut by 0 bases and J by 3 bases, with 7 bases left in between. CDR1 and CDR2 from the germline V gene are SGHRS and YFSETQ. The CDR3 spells CASSLENFYEQYF. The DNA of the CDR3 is TGCGCCAGCAGCTTGGAAAACTTCTACGAGCAGTACTTC. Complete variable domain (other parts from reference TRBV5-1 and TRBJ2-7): KAGVTQTPRYLIKTRGQQVTLSCSPISGHRSVSWYQQTPGQGLQFLFEYFSETQRNKGNFPGRFSGRQFSNSRSEMNVSTLELGDSALYLCASSLENFYEQYFGPGTRLTVT.

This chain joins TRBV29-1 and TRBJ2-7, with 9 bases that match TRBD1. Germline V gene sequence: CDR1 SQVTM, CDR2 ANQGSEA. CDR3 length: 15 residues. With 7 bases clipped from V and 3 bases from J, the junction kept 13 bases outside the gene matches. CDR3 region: CSAALSTGGGYEQYF. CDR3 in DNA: TGCAGCGCTGCCCTCTCGACAGGGGGTGGCTACGAGCAGTACTTC.